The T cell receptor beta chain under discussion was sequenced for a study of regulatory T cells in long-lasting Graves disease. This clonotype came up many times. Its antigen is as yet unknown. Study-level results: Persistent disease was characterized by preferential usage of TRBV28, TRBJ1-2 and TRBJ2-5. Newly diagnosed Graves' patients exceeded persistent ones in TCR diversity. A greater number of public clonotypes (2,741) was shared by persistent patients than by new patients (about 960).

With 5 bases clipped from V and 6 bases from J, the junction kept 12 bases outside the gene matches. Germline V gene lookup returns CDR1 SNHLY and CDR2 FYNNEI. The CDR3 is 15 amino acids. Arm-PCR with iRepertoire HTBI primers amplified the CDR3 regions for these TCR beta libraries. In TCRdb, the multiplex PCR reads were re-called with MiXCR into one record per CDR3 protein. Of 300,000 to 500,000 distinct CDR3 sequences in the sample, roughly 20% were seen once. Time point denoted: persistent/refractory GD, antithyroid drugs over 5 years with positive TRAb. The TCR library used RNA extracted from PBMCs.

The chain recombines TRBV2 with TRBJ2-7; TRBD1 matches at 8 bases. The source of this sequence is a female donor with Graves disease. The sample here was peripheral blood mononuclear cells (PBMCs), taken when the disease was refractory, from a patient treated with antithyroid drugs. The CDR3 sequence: CASSSPDRAPLEQYF. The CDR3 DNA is TGTGCCAGCAGTTCGCCGGACAGGGCCCCCCTCGAGCAGTACTTC.